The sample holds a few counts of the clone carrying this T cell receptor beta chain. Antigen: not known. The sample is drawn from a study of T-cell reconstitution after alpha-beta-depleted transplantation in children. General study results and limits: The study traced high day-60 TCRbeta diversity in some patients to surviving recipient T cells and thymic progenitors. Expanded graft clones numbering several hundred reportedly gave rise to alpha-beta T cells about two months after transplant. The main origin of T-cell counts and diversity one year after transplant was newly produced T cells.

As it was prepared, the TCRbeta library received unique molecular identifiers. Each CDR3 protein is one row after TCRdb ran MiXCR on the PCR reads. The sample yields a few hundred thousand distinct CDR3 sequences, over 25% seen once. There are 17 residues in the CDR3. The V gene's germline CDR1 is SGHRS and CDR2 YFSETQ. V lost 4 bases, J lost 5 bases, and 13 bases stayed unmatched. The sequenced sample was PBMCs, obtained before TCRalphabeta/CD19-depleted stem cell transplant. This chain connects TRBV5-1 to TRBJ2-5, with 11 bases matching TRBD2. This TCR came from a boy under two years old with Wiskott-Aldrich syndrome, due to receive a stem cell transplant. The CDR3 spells CASSRSLAGGNRETQYF. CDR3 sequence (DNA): TGCGCCAGCAGCAGGAGTCTAGCGGGAGGTAACAGGGAGACCCAGTACTTC.